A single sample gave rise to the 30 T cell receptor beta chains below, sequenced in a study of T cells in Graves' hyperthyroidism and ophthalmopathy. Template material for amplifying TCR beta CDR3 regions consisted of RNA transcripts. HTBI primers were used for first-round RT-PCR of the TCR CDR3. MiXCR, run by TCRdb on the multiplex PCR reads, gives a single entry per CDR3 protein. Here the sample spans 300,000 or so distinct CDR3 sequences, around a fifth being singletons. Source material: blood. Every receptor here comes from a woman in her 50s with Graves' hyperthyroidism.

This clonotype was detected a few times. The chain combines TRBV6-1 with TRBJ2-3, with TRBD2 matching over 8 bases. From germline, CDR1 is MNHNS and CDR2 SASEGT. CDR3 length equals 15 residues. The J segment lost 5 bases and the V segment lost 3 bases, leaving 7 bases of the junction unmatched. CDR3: CASSDGPRGGDTQYF. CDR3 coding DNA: TGTGCCAGCAGTGACGGGCCACGGGGGGGAGATACGCAGTATTTT.

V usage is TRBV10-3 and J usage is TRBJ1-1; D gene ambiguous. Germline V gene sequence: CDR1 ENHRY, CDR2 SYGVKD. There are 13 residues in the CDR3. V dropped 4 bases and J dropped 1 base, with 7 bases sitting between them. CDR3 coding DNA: TGTGCCATCAGTGGATTGGGGAACACTGAAGCTTTCTTT. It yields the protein CAISGLGNTEAFF.

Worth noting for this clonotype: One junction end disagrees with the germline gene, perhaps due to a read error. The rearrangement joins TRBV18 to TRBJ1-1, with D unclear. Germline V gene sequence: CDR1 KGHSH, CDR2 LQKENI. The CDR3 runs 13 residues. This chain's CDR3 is CASFTINGPEAFF. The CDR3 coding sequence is TGCGCCAGCTTCACCATAAATGGGCCTGAAGCTTTCTTT.

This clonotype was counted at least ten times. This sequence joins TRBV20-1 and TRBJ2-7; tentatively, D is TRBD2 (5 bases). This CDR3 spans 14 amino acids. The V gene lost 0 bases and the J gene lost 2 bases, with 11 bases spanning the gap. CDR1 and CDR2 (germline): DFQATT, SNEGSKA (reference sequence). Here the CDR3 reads CSARDSHGAYEQYF. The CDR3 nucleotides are TGCAGTGCTAGAGATTCACACGGGGCCTACGAGCAGTACTTC.

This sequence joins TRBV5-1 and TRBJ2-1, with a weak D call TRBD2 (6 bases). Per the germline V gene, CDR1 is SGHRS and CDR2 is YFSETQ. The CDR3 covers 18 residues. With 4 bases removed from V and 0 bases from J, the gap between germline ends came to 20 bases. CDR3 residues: CASSPNGRRGGSYNEQFF. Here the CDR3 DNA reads TGCGCCAGCAGCCCGAACGGTAGGCGGGGAGGCTCCTACAATGAGCAGTTCTTC.

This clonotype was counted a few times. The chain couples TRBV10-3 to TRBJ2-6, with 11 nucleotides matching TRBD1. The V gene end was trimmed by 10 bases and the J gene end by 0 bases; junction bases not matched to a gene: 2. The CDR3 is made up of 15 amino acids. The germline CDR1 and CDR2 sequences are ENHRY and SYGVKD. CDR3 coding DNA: TGTGCCACCGGGACAGGGGGCTCTGGGGCCAACGTCCTGACTTTC. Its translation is CATGTGGSGANVLTF.

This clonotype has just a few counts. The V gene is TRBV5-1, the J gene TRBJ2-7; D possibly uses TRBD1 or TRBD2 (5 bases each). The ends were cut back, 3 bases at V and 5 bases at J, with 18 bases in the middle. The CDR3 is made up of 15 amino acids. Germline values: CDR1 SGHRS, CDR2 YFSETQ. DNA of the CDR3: TGCGCCAGCAGCTATACCGGGACGCCCGGTAACGAGCAGTACTTC. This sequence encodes CASSYTGTPGNEQYF. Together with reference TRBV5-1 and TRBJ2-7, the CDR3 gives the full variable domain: KAGVTQTPRYLIKTRGQQVTLSCSPISGHRSVSWYQQTPGQGLQFLFEYFSETQRNKGNFPGRFSGRQFSNSRSEMNVSTLELGDSALYLCASSYTGTPGNEQYFGPGTRLTVT.

The CDR3 coding sequence is TGTGCCAGTAGTATTACCCGGAGCGGGGGGCAGGAGACCCAGTACTTC. Its protein is CASSITRSGGQETQYF. The chain joins TRBV19 to TRBJ2-5, with 9 bases aligning to TRBD2. CDR1 and CDR2 (germline): LNHDA, SQIVND (reference sequence). The CDR3 covers 16 residues. Losses at the gene ends were 3 bases for V and 5 bases for J; bases not matched to a gene: 10.

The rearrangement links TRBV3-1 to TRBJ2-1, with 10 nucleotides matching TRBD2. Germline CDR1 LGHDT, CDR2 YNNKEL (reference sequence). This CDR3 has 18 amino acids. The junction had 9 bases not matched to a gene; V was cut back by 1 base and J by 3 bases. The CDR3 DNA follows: TGTGCCAGCAGCCAAGGTCGTCGAGGGACTAGCGTCTACAATGAGCAGTTCTTC. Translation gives CASSQGRRGTSVYNEQFF.

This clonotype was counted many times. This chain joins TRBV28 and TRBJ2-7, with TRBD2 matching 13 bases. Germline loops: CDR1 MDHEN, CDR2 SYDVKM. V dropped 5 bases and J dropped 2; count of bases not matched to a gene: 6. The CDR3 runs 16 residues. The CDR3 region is CASSLWTSGRAYEQYF. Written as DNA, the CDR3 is TGTGCCAGCAGTCTCTGGACTAGCGGGAGAGCCTACGAGCAGTACTTC.

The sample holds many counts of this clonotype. CDR3 sequence reads: CASSARRYGYTF. The CDR3 bases are TGTGCCAGCAGTGCCCGTAGATATGGCTACACCTTC. The chain is built from TRBV2 and TRBJ1-2; D remains ambiguous. Per germline, CDR1 SNHLY and CDR2 FYNNEI. There are 12 residues in the CDR3. V was cut by 4 bases and J by 5 bases, with 8 bases left in between.

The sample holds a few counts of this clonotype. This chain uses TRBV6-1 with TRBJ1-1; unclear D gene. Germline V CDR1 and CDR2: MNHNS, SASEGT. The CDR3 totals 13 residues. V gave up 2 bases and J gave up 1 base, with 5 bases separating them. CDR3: CASSEIQNTEAFF. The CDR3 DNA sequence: TGTGCCAGCAGTGAAATTCAGAACACTGAAGCTTTCTTT.

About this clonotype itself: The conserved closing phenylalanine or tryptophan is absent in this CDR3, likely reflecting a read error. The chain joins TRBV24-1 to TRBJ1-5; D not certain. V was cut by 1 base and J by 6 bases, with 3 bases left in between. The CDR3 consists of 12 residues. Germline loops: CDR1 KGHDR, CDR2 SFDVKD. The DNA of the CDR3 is TGTGCCACCAGTGATTTCGGTCAGCCCCAGCATTTG. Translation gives CATSDFGQPQHL.

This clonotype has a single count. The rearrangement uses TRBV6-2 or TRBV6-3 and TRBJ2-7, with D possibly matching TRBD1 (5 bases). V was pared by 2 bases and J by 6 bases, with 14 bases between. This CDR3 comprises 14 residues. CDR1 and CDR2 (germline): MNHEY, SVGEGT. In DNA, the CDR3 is TGTGCCAGCAGTTACAAGACCACAGGTTCCGAGCAGTACTTC. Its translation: CASSYKTTGSEQYF.

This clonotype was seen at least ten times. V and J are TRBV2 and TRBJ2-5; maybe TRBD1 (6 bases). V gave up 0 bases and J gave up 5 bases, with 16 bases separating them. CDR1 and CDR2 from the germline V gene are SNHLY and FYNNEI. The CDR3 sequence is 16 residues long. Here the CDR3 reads CASSEAIRGTEETQYF. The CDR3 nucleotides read TGTGCCAGCAGTGAAGCAATAAGGGGGACGGAGGAGACCCAGTACTTC. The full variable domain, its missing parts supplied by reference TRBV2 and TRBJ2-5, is EPEVTQTPSHQVTQMGQEVILRCVPISNHLYFYWYRQILGQKVEFLVSFYNNEISEKSEIFDDQFSVERPDGSNFTLKIRSTKLEDSAMYFCASSEAIRGTEETQYFGPGTRLLVL.

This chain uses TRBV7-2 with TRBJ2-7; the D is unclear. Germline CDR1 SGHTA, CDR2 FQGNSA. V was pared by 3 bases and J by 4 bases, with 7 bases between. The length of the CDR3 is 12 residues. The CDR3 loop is CASSFHGYEQYF. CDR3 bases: TGTGCCAGCAGCTTCCACGGTTACGAGCAGTACTTC.

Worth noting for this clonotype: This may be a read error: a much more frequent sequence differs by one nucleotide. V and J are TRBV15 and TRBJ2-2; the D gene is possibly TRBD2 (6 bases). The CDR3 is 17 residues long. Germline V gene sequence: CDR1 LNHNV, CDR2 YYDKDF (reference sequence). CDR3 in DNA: TGTGCCACCAGCAGCCCCAGTGAGTCAGGGCTGACCGGGGGGCTGTTTTTT. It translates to CATSSPSESGLTGGLFF.

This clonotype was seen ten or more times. This CDR3 reads CASSLLDRYNEQFF. CDR3 sequence (DNA): TGTGCCAGCAGTCTGTTGGACAGATACAATGAGCAGTTCTTC. The J gene is TRBJ2-1, the V gene TRBV28; tentative D call: TRBD1 (6 bases). Trimming took 5 bases from V and 4 from J, leaving 12 bases between them. Germline CDR1 is MDHEN and CDR2 is SYDVKM. The CDR3 contains 14 residues.

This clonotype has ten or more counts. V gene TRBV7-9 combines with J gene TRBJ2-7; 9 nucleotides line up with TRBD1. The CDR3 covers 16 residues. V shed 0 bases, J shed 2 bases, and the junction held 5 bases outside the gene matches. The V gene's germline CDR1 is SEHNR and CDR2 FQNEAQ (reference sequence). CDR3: CASSLAPGQGTYEQYF. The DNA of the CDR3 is TGTGCCAGCAGCTTAGCGCCGGGACAGGGAACCTACGAGCAGTACTTC. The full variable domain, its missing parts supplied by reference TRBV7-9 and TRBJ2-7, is DTGVSQNPRHKITKRGQNVTFRCDPISEHNRLYWYRQTLGQGPEFLTYFQNEAQLEKSRLLSDRFSAERPKGSFSTLEIQRTEQGDSAMYLCASSLAPGQGTYEQYFGPGTRLTVT.

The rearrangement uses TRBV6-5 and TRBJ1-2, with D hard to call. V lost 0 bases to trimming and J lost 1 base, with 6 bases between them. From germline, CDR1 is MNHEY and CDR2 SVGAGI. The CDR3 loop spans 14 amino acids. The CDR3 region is CASSYSGGNYGYTF. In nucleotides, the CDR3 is TGTGCCAGCAGTTACTCGGGCGGTAACTATGGCTACACCTTC.

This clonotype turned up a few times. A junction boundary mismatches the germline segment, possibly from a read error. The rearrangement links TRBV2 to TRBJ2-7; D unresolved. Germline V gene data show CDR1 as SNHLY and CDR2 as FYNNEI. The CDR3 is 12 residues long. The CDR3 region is CPSTPRVHEQYF. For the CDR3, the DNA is TGTCCCAGCACGCCCCGAGTACACGAGCAGTACTTC.

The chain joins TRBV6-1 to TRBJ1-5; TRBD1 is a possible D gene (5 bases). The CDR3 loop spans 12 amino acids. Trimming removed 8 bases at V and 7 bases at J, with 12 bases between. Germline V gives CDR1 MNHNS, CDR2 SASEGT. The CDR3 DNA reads TGTGCCAGCGTTGTTGGGGCACAGCCCCAGCATTTT. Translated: CASVVGAQPQHF.

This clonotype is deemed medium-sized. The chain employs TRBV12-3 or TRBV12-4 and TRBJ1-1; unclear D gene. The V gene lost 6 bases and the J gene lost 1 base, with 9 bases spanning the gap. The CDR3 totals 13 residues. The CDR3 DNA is TGTGCCAGCAGCTTGGGAGGGAACACTGAAGCTTTCTTT. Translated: CASSLGGNTEAFF.

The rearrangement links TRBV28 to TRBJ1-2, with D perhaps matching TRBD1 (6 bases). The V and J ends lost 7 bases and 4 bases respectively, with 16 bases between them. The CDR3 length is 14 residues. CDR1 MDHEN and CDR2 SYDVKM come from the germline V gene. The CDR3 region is CASKTLQGSYGYTF. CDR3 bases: TGTGCCAGCAAGACACTTCAGGGGTCCTATGGCTACACCTTC.

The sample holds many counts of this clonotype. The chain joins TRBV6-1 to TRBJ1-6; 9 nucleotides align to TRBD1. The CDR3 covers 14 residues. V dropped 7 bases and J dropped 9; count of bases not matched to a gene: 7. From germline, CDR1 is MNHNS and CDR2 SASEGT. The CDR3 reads CASTTGGAGSPLHF. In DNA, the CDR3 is TGTGCCAGCACCACAGGGGGCGCGGGTTCACCCCTCCACTTT.

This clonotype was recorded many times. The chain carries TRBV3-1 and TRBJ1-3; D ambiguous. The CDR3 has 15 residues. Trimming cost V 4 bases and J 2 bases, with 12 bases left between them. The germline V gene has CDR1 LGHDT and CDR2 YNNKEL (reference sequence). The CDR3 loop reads CASSLTPKPGNTIYF. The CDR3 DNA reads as TGTGCCAGCAGCCTTACTCCTAAACCTGGAAACACCATATATTTT.

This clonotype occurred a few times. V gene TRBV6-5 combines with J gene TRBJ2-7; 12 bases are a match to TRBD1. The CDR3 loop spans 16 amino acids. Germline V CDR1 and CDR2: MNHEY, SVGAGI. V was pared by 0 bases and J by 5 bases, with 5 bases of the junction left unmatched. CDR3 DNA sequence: TGTGCCAGCAGTTACTCTCTGGGACAGGGGGCCAACGAGCAGTACTTC. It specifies CASSYSLGQGANEQYF.

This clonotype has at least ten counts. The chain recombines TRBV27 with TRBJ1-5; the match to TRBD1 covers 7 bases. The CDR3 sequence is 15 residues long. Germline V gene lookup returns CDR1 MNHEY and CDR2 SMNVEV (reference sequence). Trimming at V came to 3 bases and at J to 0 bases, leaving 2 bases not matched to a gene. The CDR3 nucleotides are TGTGCCAGCAGTTTGACAGGGTTTAGCAATCAGCCCCAGCATTTT. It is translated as CASSLTGFSNQPQHF.

The CDR3 DNA sequence: TGTGCCAGCAGCTTAATAGCCGGGTCCCCGAACACCGGGGAGCTGTTTTTT. Protein product: CASSLIAGSPNTGELFF. The chain couples TRBV7-3 to TRBJ2-2; D is undetermined. The germline V gene encodes CDR1 SGHTA and CDR2 FQGTGA. Deletions cut 1 base from V and 0 bases from J, with 12 bases between. The CDR3 length is 17 residues. Supplemented by reference TRBV7-3 and TRBJ2-2, the full variable domain reads GAGVSQTPSNKVTEKGKYVELRCDPISGHTALYWYRQSLGQGPEFLIYFQGTGAADDSGLPNDRFFAVRPEGSVSTLKIQRTERGDSAVYLCASSLIAGSPNTGELFFGEGSRLTVL.

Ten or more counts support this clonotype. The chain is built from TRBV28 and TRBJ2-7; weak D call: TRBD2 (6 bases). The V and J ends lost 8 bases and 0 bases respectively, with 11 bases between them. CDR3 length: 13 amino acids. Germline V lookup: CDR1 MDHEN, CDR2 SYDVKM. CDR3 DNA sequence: TGTGCCAGCTGGGACTCTAGCTCCTACGAGCAGTACTTC. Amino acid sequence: CASWDSSSYEQYF.